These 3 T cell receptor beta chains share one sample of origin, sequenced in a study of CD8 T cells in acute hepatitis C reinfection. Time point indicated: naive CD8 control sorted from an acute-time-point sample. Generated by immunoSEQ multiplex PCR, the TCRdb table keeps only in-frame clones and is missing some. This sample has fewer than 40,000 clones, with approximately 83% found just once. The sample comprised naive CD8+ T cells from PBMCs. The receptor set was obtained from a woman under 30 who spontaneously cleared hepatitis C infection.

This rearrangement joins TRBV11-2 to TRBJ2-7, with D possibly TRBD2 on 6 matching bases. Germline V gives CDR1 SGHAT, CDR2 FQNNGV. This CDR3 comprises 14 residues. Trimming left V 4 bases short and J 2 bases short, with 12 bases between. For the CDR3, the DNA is TGTGCCAGCAGCTCCAAACTAGCCACCTACGAGCAGTACTTC. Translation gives CASSSKLATYEQYF.

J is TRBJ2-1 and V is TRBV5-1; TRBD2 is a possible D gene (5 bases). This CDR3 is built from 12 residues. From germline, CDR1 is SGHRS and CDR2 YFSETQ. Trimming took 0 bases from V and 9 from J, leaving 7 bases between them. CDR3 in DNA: TGCGCCAGCAGCTTGGATGGAGGTGAGCAGTTCTTC. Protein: CASSLDGGEQFF.

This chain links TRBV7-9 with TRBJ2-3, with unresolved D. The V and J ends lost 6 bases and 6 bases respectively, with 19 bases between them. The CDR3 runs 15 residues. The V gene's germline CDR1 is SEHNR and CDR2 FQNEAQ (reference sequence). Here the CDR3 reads CASRDPGRSGDTQYF. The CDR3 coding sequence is TGTGCCAGCAGAGACCCGGGCCGCTCTGGGGATACGCAGTATTTT.